These 22 T cell receptor beta chains came from one sample sequenced in a study of blood T cell repertoires in COVID-19. This table comes from immunoSEQ multiplex PCR, and its TCRdb copy is limited to in-frame clones, with some not included. The table includes a few hundred thousand clones, approximately 83% detected once. Material: PBMCs or T cells enriched from blood (not recorded which). The receptors shown here come from a woman between 35 and 50 years old with acute COVID-19.

The chain employs TRBV5-1 and TRBJ1-1; D uncertain. There are 14 residues in the CDR3. Between the trimmed V and J ends, which lost 4 bases and 5 bases, there was a span of 15 bases. Germline assignment: CDR1 SGHRS and CDR2 YFSETQ. The CDR3 reads CASSLGGTETEAFF. The CDR3 bases are TGCGCCAGCAGCCTCGGAGGAACGGAGACTGAAGCTTTCTTT.

The chain combines TRBV7-2 with TRBJ2-2; D possibly corresponds to TRBD1 (6 bases). This CDR3 is built from 17 residues. Germline lookup yields CDR1 SGHTA and CDR2 FQGNSA. The V end was cut by 5 bases, the J end by 6 bases, with 22 bases between. The CDR3 reads CASSVSSGVWSAGELFF. In DNA, the CDR3 is TGTGCCAGCAGCGTCAGCTCAGGGGTCTGGTCTGCCGGGGAGCTGTTTTTT.

V and J are TRBV6-2 or TRBV6-3 and TRBJ2-6, with 7 bases that match TRBD2. Trimming removed 5 bases from V and 4 bases from J; junction bases left unmatched: 8. CDR1 MNHEY and CDR2 SVGEGT come from the germline V gene. This CDR3 is 16 amino acids long. The CDR3 sequence: CASSPWEGRGANVLTF. The CDR3 region has the DNA TGTGCCAGCAGTCCCTGGGAGGGGCGAGGGGCCAACGTCCTGACTTTC.

The chain combines TRBV7-9 with TRBJ2-3; TRBD1 aligns across 8 bases. Germline loops: CDR1 SEHNR, CDR2 FQNEAQ (reference sequence). Trimming cost V 5 bases and J 3 bases; bases outside gene matches: 4. The CDR3 extends over 14 amino acids. The CDR3 DNA sequence: TGTGCCAGCAGCCTCGACAGGGGTACAGATACGCAGTATTTT. Translation gives CASSLDRGTDTQYF.

This clone was seen a few times. The chain recombines TRBV18 with TRBJ2-2, with D possibly TRBD1 on 6 matching bases. The CDR3 length is 15 residues. V lost 3 bases and J 5 bases, leaving 13 bases between the germline ends. Germline lookup yields CDR1 KGHSH and CDR2 LQKENI. This CDR3 is CASSPTGRGTGELFF. The CDR3 DNA is TGTGCCAGCTCACCGACGGGAAGGGGGACCGGGGAGCTGTTTTTT.

This clone was detected only a few times. The chain links TRBV11-3 to TRBJ1-1; D ambiguous. The CDR3 consists of 14 residues. V was cut by 1 base and J by 4 bases, with 10 bases left in between. Germline-derived CDR1 and CDR2 are SGHNT and YENEEA. CDR3 loop: CASSLAGFGTEAFF. Here the CDR3 DNA reads TGTGCCAGCAGCTTAGCCGGGTTCGGCACTGAAGCTTTCTTT.

J is TRBJ2-7 and V is TRBV7-2; D remains unclear. V was clipped by 1 base and J by 7 bases, with 17 bases between them. Germline-derived CDR1 and CDR2 are SGHTA and FQGNSA. This CDR3 is 15 amino acids long. CDR3 residues: CASSLGHGSPGEQYF. The DNA for the CDR3 is TGTGCCAGCAGCTTAGGCCACGGGTCCCCTGGTGAGCAGTACTTC.

The chain employs TRBV6-2 or TRBV6-3 and TRBJ1-5; D is uncertain. The CDR3 runs to 12 residues. V lost 6 bases and J 8 bases, leaving 11 bases between the germline ends. In germline, CDR1 is MNHEY, CDR2 SVGEGT. The DNA for the CDR3 is TGTGCCAGCAGCAAATTGAGGAAGCCCCAGCATTTT. It codes for CASSKLRKPQHF.

The CDR3 DNA sequence: TGCGCCAGCAGCTTGGCCGTAAGGGACAGGGGTTCCGGGGAGCTGTTTTTT. The encoded protein is CASSLAVRDRGSGELFF. This sequence joins TRBV5-1 and TRBJ2-2; 10 bases are a match to TRBD1. CDR1 is SGHRS and CDR2 is YFSETQ in the germline V gene. The CDR3 covers 17 residues. Trimming took 0 bases from V and 6 from J; bases not matched to a gene: 8. Drawing the rest from reference TRBV5-1 and TRBJ2-2, the complete variable domain is KAGVTQTPRYLIKTRGQQVTLSCSPISGHRSVSWYQQTPGQGLQFLFEYFSETQRNKGNFPGRFSGRQFSNSRSEMNVSTLELGDSALYLCASSLAVRDRGSGELFFGEGSRLTVL.

This sequence joins TRBV28 and TRBJ2-1; 9 bases are shared with TRBD2. The CDR3 has 15 amino acids. Germline CDR1 MDHEN, CDR2 SYDVKM. Unmatched junction bases numbered 7, after V lost 1 base and J lost 9 bases. The CDR3 protein is CASSLSLAGKSEQFF. CDR3 DNA sequence: TGTGCCAGCAGTTTATCACTAGCGGGTAAAAGTGAGCAGTTCTTC.

The genes are TRBV7-2 and TRBJ2-7; weak D call: TRBD2 (5 bases). Trimming stripped 5 bases from V and 6 bases from J, with 14 bases between. CDR3 length: 13 amino acids. Germline V CDR1 and CDR2: SGHTA, FQGNSA. The CDR3 DNA is TGTGCCAGCAGCGCAGAGGGCCCCCCCGAGCAGTACTTC. It encodes CASSAEGPPEQYF.

The chain is built from TRBV25-1 and TRBJ2-4, with 7 bases aligning to TRBD1. Unmatched junction bases numbered 0, after V lost 4 bases and J lost 0 bases. CDR1 is MGHDK, CDR2 SYGVNS, per germline. The CDR3 extends over 14 amino acids. The CDR3 nucleotides read TGTGCCAGCAGTGGACAGGGAGCCAAAAACATTCAGTACTTC. Translated, it gives CASSGQGAKNIQYF.

This chain joins TRBV4-1 and TRBJ2-7, with 7 nucleotides matching TRBD2. V lost 0 bases to trimming and J lost 2 bases; unmatched junction nucleotides: 4. Germline values: CDR1 MGHRA, CDR2 YSYEKL. The length of the CDR3 is 15 residues. The chain's CDR3 is CASSQELAPTYEQYF. In nucleotides, the CDR3 is TGCGCCAGCAGCCAAGAACTAGCGCCTACCTACGAGCAGTACTTC.

The rearrangement joins TRBV3-1 (or the pseudogene TRBV3-2) to TRBJ2-7; the match to TRBD2 covers 12 bases. V shed 3 bases and J 8 bases; nucleotides not matched to a gene: 8. The V gene's germline CDR1 is LGHDT and CDR2 YNNKEL (reference sequence). CDR3 length: 15 residues. The CDR3 loop is CASSHSASGRAKQYF. As DNA, the CDR3 is TGTGCCAGCAGCCATTCGGCTAGCGGGAGGGCCAAGCAGTACTTC.

The chain links TRBV24-1 to TRBJ2-1, with a tentative D call TRBD2 (6 bases). V lost 4 bases, J lost 5 bases, and 14 bases lay in between. Germline CDR1 KGHDR, CDR2 SFDVKD. The CDR3 sequence is 15 residues long. CDR3 sequence: CATSEGGRGNNEQFF. The DNA for the CDR3 is TGTGCCACCAGTGAAGGAGGGCGGGGAAACAATGAGCAGTTCTTC.

This clone has only a few counts. The rearrangement joins TRBV4-1 to TRBJ2-7, with 9 nucleotides matching TRBD2. The CDR3 totals 15 residues. The V gene end was trimmed by 0 bases and the J gene end by 7 bases; junction bases not matched to a gene: 7. Looked up from germline, CDR1 is MGHRA and CDR2 is YSYEKL. Here the CDR3 reads CASSQEASGALEQYF. The CDR3 DNA is TGCGCCAGCAGCCAAGAAGCTAGCGGGGCCTTAGAGCAGTACTTC.

This chain joins TRBV29-1 and TRBJ1-1, with no clear D. Germline assignment: CDR1 SQVTM and CDR2 ANQGSEA. Deletions cut 7 bases from V and 0 bases from J, with 15 bases between. The CDR3 sequence is 14 residues long. The CDR3 sequence: CSANSGELNTEAFF. DNA for the CDR3: TGCAGCGCAAACTCCGGGGAGCTGAACACTGAAGCTTTCTTT.

The rearrangement links TRBV5-1 to TRBJ2-7; TRBD2 aligns across 9 bases. Unmatched junction bases numbered 8, after V lost 2 bases and J lost 5 bases. The CDR3 spans 15 residues. Per the germline V gene, CDR1 is SGHRS and CDR2 is YFSETQ. CDR3: CASSFLAGEVDEQYF. In DNA form, the CDR3 reads TGCGCCAGCAGCTTTTTAGCGGGAGAGGTCGACGAGCAGTACTTC. The variable domain in full, with the rest retrieved from reference TRBV5-1 and TRBJ2-7, is KAGVTQTPRYLIKTRGQQVTLSCSPISGHRSVSWYQQTPGQGLQFLFEYFSETQRNKGNFPGRFSGRQFSNSRSEMNVSTLELGDSALYLCASSFLAGEVDEQYFGPGTRLTVT.

J is TRBJ1-6 and V is TRBV14; D is uncertain. V dropped 0 bases and J dropped 12 bases, with 9 bases sitting between them. Looked up from germline, CDR1 is SGHDN and CDR2 is FVKESK. The CDR3 has 13 amino acids. The CDR3 bases are TGTGCCAGCAGCCAAGAGGGCCCCAGACCCCTCCACTTT. The encoded protein is CASSQEGPRPLHF.

The chain combines TRBV10-2 with TRBJ2-4, with 7 bases aligning to TRBD1. Trimming took 4 bases from V and 0 from J; bases not matched to a gene: 15. CDR3 size: 19 residues. The germline V gene encodes CDR1 WSHSY and CDR2 SAAADI. This chain's CDR3 is CASSGDRQGMPAAKNIQYF. The CDR3 DNA sequence: TGCGCCAGCAGTGGGGACCGACAGGGTATGCCCGCAGCCAAAAACATTCAGTACTTC.

The chain has TRBV19 and TRBJ2-1; D might be TRBD2 (6 bases). CDR3 length: 13 amino acids. Between the trimmed V and J ends, which lost 5 bases and 4 bases, there was a span of 9 bases. Germline values: CDR1 LNHDA, CDR2 SQIVND (reference sequence). CDR3 amino acids: CASSLTRYNEQFF. Here the CDR3 DNA reads TGTGCCAGTAGTTTGACTAGGTACAATGAGCAGTTCTTC.

CDR3 amino acids: CASSVETGATAFF. The CDR3 DNA reads as TGTGCCAGCAGCGTAGAAACAGGTGCGACGGCTTTCTTT. V gene TRBV9 combines with J gene TRBJ1-1; weak D call: TRBD1 (5 bases). The CDR3 is 13 residues long. The V and J ends lost 0 bases and 11 bases respectively, with 14 bases between them. CDR1 is SGDLS and CDR2 is YYNGEE in the germline V gene.